Listed here are 4 T cell receptor beta chains from one sample, sequenced in a study of regulatory T cells in long-lasting Graves disease. Time point in this sample: persistent/refractory GD, antithyroid drugs over 5 years with positive TRAb. Scientists built the TCR library using RNA that was extracted from PBMCs. CDR3 regions were amplified by Arm-PCR using iRepertoire HTBI primers to build TCR beta libraries. TCRdb passed the multiplex PCR reads through MiXCR, listing each CDR3 protein once. The sample records under 500,000 distinct CDR3 sequences, around 20% being singletons. Here the sequenced sample was peripheral blood mononuclear cells (PBMCs), taken when the disease was refractory, from a patient treated with antithyroid drugs. The origin of the receptors is a female donor with Graves disease.

V gene TRBV28 combines with J gene TRBJ2-2, with D perhaps TRBD2 (7 bases). Germline V CDR1 and CDR2: MDHEN, SYDVKM. This CDR3 is 14 amino acids long. With 3 bases removed from V and 7 bases from J, the gap between germline ends came to 12 bases. CDR3 sequence: CASSLGGAGGELFF. CDR3 sequence (DNA): TGTGCCAGCAGTTTGGGGGGGGCCGGCGGGGAGCTGTTTTTT.

This clonotype was picked up many times. The chain uses TRBV12-3 or TRBV12-4 and TRBJ1-4; no clear D. V lost 6 bases to trimming and J lost 5 bases, with 16 bases between them. The CDR3 consists of 15 residues. In nucleotides, the CDR3 is TGTGCCAGCAGGGAGTGGGGAAGGGAGAATGAAAAACTGTTTTTT. This encodes CASREWGRENEKLFF.

This clonotype was picked up many times. The chain employs TRBV7-3 and TRBJ1-6; D gene ambiguous. The CDR3 has 13 amino acids. Per the germline V gene, CDR1 is SGHTA and CDR2 is FQGTGA. With 7 bases removed from V and 7 bases from J, the gap between germline ends came to 11 bases. CDR3 residues: CASNLTWNSPLHF. CDR3 nucleotide sequence: TGTGCCAGCAACCTAACGTGGAATTCACCCCTCCACTTT.

The table lists this clonotype with a few counts. The rearrangement links TRBV29-1 to TRBJ2-7, with TRBD2 matching 11 bases. V lost 6 bases and J lost 6; bases outside the gene matches: 7. Germline values: CDR1 SQVTM, CDR2 ANQGSEA. This CDR3 contains 13 residues. The DNA of the CDR3 is TGCAGCGTGAGGACTAGCGGGTCAGGCGAGCAGTACTTC. It translates to CSVRTSGSGEQYF.